This T cell receptor beta chain came from a study of cytomegalovirus exposure and HLA in healthy donors. Turning to the study itself: The roughly 100 million unique TCR beta sequences, from roughly 170 million T cells, were found by an earlier analysis. Study-level points and caveats: Prior analysis indicated that the majority of TCR beta V segments exhibited productivity approximately 90% or approximately 30% of the time.

This clone occurred a few times. Its antigen is undetermined. Amplification used 60 Vbeta primers and 13 Jbeta primers. TCRdb keeps only in-frame clones here, not all; method: immunoSEQ multiplex PCR. The table lists about 85,000 clones, about 80% of them singletons, with roughly 25% in the top ten. CDR3 length: 16 amino acids. The V end was cut by 3 bases, the J end by 2 bases, with 17 bases between. Germline CDR1 and CDR2: GTSNPN and SVGIG (reference sequence). The sequence was obtained from a woman in her forties or fifties in good health and CMV-seropositive. Sequencing was performed on PBMCs. The V gene is TRBV30, the J gene TRBJ1-5, with unresolved D. The CDR3 DNA follows: TGTGCCTGGAGCGGCGCCTTTGGAGGAGGCAATCAGCCCCAGCATTTT. As protein: CAWSGAFGGGNQPQHF.